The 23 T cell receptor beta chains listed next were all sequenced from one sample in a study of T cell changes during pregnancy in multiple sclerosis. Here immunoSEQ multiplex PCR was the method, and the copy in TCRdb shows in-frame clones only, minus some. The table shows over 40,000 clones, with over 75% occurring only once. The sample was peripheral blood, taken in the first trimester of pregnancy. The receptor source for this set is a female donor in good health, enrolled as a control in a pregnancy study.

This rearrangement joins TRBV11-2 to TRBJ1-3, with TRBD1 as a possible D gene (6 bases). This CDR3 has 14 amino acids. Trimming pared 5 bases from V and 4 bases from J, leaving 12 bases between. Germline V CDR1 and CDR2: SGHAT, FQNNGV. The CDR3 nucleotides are TGTGCCAGCAGCCCGGTAGGGGGAGGAAACACCATATATTTT. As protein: CASSPVGGGNTIYF.

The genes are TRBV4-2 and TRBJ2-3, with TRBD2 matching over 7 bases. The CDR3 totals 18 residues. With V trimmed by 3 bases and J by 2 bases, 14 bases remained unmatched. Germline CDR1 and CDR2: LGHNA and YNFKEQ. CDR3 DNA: TGTGCCAGCAGCCAGGGGGGGAGAGGCGGGGTTGCCACAGATACGCAGTATTTT. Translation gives CASSQGGRGGVATDTQYF.

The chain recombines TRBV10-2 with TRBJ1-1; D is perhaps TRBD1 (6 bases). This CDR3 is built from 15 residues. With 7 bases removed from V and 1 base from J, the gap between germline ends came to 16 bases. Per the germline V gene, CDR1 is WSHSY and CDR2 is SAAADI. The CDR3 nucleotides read TGCGCCAGCACCCTCGAGGGGACATCGAACACTGAAGCTTTCTTT. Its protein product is CASTLEGTSNTEAFF.

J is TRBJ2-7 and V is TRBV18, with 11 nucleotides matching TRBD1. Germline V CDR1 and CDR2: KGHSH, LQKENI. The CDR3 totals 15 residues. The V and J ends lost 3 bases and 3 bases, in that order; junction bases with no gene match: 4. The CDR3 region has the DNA TGTGCCAGCTCACCGCCCGGGACAGGGGGCTACGAGCAGTACTTC. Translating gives CASSPPGTGGYEQYF.

The CDR3 sequence is CASRASGTPYNEQFF. The CDR3 DNA reads TGTGCCAGCAGAGCTAGCGGGACTCCCTACAATGAGCAGTTCTTC. The chain employs TRBV6-6 and TRBJ2-1, with TRBD2 identical over 9 bases. There are 15 residues in the CDR3. Per germline, CDR1 MNHNY and CDR2 SVGAGI (reference sequence). V lost 6 bases to trimming and J lost 2 bases; unmatched junction nucleotides: 5.

CDR3 region: CASSLSGKAEAFF. DNA for the CDR3: TGTGCCAGCAGTTTATCCGGGAAGGCTGAAGCTTTCTTT. The chain combines TRBV27 with TRBJ1-1; unclear D gene. This CDR3 has 13 residues. Trimming left V 0 bases short and J 6 bases short, with 8 bases between. Germline V gene sequence: CDR1 MNHEY, CDR2 SMNVEV (reference sequence).

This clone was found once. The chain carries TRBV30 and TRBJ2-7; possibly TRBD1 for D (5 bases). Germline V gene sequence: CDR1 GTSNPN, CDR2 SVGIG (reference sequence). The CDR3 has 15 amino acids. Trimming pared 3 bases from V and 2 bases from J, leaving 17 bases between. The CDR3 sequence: CAWRNSRVSTYEQYF. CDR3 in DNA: TGTGCCTGGAGGAATAGCAGGGTCAGCACCTACGAGCAGTACTTC.

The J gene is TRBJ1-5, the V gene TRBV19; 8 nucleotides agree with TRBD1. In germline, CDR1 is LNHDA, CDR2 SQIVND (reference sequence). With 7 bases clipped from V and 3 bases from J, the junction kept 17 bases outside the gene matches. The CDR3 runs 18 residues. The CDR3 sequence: CASTLISGTGYFNQPQHF. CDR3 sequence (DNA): TGTGCCAGTACCCTGATAAGTGGGACAGGATATTTCAATCAGCCCCAGCATTTT.

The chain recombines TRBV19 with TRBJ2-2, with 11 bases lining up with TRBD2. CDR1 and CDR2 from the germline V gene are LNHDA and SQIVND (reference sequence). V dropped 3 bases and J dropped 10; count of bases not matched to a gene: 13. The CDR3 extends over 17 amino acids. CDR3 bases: TGTGCCAGTAGTATCGGGGGTACTAGCGGGAGACCAAAGGAGCTGTTTTTT. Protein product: CASSIGGTSGRPKELFF.

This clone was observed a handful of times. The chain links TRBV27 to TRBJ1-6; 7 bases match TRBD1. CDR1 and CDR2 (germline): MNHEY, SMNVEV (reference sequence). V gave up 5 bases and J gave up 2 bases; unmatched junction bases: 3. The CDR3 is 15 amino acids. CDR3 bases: TGTGCCAGCAGTCCCGGGACAGCCTATAATTCACCCCTCCACTTT. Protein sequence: CASSPGTAYNSPLHF.

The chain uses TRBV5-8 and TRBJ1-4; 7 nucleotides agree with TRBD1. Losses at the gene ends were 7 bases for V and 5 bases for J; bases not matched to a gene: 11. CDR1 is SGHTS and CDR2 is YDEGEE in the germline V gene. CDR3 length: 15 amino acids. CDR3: CASYSEGAPNEKLFF. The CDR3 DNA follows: TGTGCCAGCTACTCCGAGGGGGCGCCGAATGAAAAACTGTTTTTT.

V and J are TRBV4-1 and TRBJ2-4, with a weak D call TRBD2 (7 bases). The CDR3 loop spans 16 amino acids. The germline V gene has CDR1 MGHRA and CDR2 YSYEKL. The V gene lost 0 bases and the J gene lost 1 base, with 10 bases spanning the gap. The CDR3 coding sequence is TGCGCCAGCAGCCAAGATCGGGGGGCCGCCAAAAACATTCAGTACTTC. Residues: CASSQDRGAAKNIQYF.

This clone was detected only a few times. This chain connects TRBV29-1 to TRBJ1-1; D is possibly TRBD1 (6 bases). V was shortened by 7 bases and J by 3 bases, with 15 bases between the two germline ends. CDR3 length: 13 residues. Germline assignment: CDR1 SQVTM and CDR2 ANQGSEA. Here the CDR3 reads CSARGGGDTEAFF. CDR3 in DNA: TGCAGCGCGCGCGGAGGGGGGGACACTGAAGCTTTCTTT.

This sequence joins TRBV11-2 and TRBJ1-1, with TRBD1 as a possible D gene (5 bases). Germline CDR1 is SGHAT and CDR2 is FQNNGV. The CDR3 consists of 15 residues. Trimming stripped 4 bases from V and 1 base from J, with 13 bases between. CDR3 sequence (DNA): TGTGCCAGCAGCTCTCAGGGCTCGGGGAACACTGAAGCTTTCTTT. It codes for CASSSQGSGNTEAFF.

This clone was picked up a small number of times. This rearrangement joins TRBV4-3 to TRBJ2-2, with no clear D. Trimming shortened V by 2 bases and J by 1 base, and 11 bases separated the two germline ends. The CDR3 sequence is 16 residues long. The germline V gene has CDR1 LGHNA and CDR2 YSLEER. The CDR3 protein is CASSQSHRVNTGELFF. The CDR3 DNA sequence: TGCGCCAGCAGCCAATCCCACCGGGTGAACACCGGGGAGCTGTTTTTT.

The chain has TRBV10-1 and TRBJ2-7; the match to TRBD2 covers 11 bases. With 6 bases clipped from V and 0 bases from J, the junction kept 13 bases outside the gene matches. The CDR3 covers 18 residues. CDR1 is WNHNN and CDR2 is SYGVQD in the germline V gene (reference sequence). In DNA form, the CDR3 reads TGCGCCAGCAGGGGTTGGAGAACTAGCGGGGGTAACTCCTACGAGCAGTACTTC. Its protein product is CASRGWRTSGGNSYEQYF.

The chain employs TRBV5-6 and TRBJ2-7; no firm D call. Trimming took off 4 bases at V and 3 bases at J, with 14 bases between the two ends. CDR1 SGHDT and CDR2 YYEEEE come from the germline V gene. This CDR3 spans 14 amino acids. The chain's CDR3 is CASSRVDGYYEQYF. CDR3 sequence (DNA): TGTGCCAGCAGCCGGGTAGACGGATACTACGAGCAGTACTTC.

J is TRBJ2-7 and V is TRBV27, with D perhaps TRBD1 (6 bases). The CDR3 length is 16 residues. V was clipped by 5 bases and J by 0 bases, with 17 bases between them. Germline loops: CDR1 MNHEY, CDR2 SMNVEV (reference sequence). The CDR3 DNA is TGTGCCAGCAGTCATCCAGACAGGTTGAACTCCTACGAGCAGTACTTC. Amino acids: CASSHPDRLNSYEQYF.

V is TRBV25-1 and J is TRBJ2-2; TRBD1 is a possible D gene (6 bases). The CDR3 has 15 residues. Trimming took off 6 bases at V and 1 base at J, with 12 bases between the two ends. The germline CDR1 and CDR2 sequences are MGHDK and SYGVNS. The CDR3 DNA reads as TGTGCCAGCAGGGAAACGACAGGGAACACCGGGGAGCTGTTTTTT. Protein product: CASRETTGNTGELFF.

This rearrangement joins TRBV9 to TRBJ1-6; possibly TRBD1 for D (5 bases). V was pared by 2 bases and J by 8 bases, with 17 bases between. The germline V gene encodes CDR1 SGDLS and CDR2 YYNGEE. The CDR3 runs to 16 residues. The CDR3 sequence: CASSVGRAWGDSPLHF. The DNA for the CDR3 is TGTGCCAGCAGCGTGGGACGGGCCTGGGGGGATTCACCCCTCCACTTT.

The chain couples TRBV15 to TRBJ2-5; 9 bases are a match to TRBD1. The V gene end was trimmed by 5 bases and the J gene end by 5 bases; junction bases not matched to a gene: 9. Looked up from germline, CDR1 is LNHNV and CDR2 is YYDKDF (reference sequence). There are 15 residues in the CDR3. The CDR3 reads CATSWGQGDTETQYF. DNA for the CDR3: TGTGCCACCAGCTGGGGACAGGGAGACACGGAGACCCAGTACTTC.

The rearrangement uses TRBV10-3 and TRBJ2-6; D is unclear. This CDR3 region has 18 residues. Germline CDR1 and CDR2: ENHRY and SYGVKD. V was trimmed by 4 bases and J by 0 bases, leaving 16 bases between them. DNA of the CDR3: TGTGCCATCAGTGTGTTGGGCAGCATTAGCTCTGGGGCCAACGTCCTGACTTTC. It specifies CAISVLGSISSGANVLTF.

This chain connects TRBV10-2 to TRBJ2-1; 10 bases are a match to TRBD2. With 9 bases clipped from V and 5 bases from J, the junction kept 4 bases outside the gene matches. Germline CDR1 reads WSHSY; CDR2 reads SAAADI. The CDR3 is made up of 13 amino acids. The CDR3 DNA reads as TGCGCCAGTAGGACTAGCGGTGACAATGAGCAGTTCTTC. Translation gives CASRTSGDNEQFF.